This T cell receptor (beta chain) was found in a study of blood T cell repertoires in COVID-19. This clone was seen a single time. TCRdb's table, derived via immunoSEQ multiplex PCR, lists solely in-frame clones and lacks some. The sample holds about 260,000 clones, roughly four fifths seen once. V lost 6 bases to trimming and J lost 4 bases, with 10 bases between them. This CDR3 spans 13 amino acids. J is TRBJ1-5 and V is TRBV12-3 or TRBV12-4, with D possibly being TRBD1 (6 bases). Material for sequencing was PBMCs or T cells enriched from blood (not recorded which). The sequence was obtained from a man aged 25 to 45 with acute COVID-19. CDR3 sequence: CASRTTGNQPQHF. The CDR3 region has the DNA TGTGCCAGCAGGACTACAGGGAATCAGCCCCAGCATTTT.